This TCR beta chain appears in the sequencing data of a study of blood T cell repertoires in COVID-19 (dated by TCRdb to about 2020). A note on the overall study: The collaborator samples originated in the United States, Italy and Spain and spanned the acute and convalescent phases of COVID-19. Samples were obtained from the ongoing ImmuneRACE study (first 160 participants) and from over 1,000 subjects provided by 6 global collaborators. Where available, HLA class I and class II types were obtained from metadata supplied by the sample provider rather than from assay-based typing. The dataset comprised deeply sampled blood TCRbeta repertoires from subjects exposed to, actively infected with, or recovered from COVID-19. Sample metadata almost always included a de-identified subject ID, COVID-19 status, age in years and sex. The prospective study material was composed of cDNA or gDNA derived from T cells, B-cell-depleted T cells, or PBMCs. The repertoires were made available in a free public database intended to serve as a resource for research on the immune response to SARS-CoV-2.

Whole blood was collected in K2EDTA tubes by collaborating institutions according to the institutions' own protocols. For TCRbeta analysis, collaborators shipped samples as frozen whole blood, isolated PBMCs, or DNA extracted from either of those sample types. On this clone: The antigen this receptor binds is unknown. The input lacks base qualities; no much larger clone sits a single base away.

Paper-wide results and their limitations: Clinical and demographic metadata were provided uncurated, with the amount varying by source and participant.

TCRbeta CDR3 regions were amplified from genomic DNA by means of the immunoSEQ Assay, a bias-controlled multiplex PCR. The study's own analysis went as follows. The number of nucleated cells in each sample was estimated by amplification of reference gene primers within the assay. Sequence reads were collapsed and filtered to measure the absolute abundance of every unique TCRbeta CDR3 rearrangement. For each sample, productive Simpson clonality was calculated by taking the square root of Simpson's diversity index across productive rearrangements. Entries here come from immuneACCESS through TCRdb and include only in-frame sequences with V and J called. Some clones fail to appear in such tables; in the studies checked, an unresolved V gene covers under half of the shortfall, and the cause of the remainder is unknown. Clonal size and the V and J genes are those of that table, whereas D and trimming came from the DNA. This sample lists over 55,000 clones; around nine tenths were detected once. Of the sample, approximately 8% falls within the top ten clones.

Sequences MNHNS (CDR1) and SASEGT (CDR2) are obtained from the germline V gene. Taken from cysteine to phenylalanine, the CDR3 has 16 residues. The read is trimmed to its CDR3 DNA, 48 bases read in frame from base 1. Between the V and J ends, shortened by 3 bases and 8 bases respectively, the junction contains 19 bases. The chain uses TRBV6-1 and TRBJ1-4, and TRBD1 may be the D gene, going by 6 matching bases. This receptor was taken from a human donor in a cohort sampled during active COVID-19. Sequencing was performed on peripheral blood. The DNA is TGTGCCAGCAGTGATTTTGAGGGGGTGCTCGGGGAAAAACTGTTTTTT. This sequence encodes CASSDFEGVLGEKLFF.